This T cell receptor (beta chain) was observed in a study of molecular identifiers for immune sequencing clone quantification. TCRdb re-called the PCR reads with MiXCR, one entry per CDR3 protein. The sample records approximately 590,000 distinct CDR3 sequences, around 25% being singletons. In germline, CDR1 is SGHVS, CDR2 FNYEAQ. Trimming removed 1 base from V and 3 bases from J; junction bases left unmatched: 6. The CDR3 runs to 16 residues. The origin of this receptor is a human donor in good health. Some libraries in this study had Jurkat cell RNA spiked in. Material: naive CD8+ T cells from blood, with Jurkat cell RNA spiked in. The sample's subset: FACS-sorted CD8+CD4-CCR7+CD45RA+ naive T cells. The gene calls are TRBV7-6 and TRBJ2-1; 7 nucleotides line up with TRBD2. The CDR3 bases are TGTGCCAGCAGCTTAGTCCCTAGCGGAAACTACAATGAGCAGTTCTTC. It is translated as CASSLVPSGNYNEQFF.